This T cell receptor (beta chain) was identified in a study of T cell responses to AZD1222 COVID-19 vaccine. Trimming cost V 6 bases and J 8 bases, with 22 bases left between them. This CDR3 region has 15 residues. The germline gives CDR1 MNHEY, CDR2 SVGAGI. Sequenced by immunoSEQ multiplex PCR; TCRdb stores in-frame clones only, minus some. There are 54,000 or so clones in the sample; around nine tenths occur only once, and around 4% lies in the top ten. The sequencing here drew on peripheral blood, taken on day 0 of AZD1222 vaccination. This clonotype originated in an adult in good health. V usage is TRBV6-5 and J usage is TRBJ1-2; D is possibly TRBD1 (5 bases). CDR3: CASSPGLGGSWGYTF. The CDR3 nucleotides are TGTGCCAGCAGCCCCGGCCTGGGGGGTAGTTGGGGCTACACCTTC.